This entry is about one T cell receptor (beta chain). This sample includes further DNA sequences coding for the same CDR3. This sample was taken from a study of shared T cell receptors in the human thymus. Only in-frame clones appear in the TCRdb table, and some are missing; sequencing was by immunoSEQ multiplex PCR. This sample has 55,000 to 75,000 clones, with 90% to 95% found just once. CDR1 and CDR2 from the germline V gene are MNHEY and SMNVEV (reference sequence). V dropped 1 base and J dropped 5 bases, with 17 bases sitting between them. CDR3 length: 16 residues. The sequenced material came from thymocytes. The chain carries TRBV27 and TRBJ2-5, with D uncertain. This clonotype was obtained from a human donor. The CDR3 reads CASSLYTTRVQETQYF. Here the CDR3 DNA reads TGTGCCAGCAGTTTATACACAACTCGGGTTCAGGAGACCCAGTACTTC.